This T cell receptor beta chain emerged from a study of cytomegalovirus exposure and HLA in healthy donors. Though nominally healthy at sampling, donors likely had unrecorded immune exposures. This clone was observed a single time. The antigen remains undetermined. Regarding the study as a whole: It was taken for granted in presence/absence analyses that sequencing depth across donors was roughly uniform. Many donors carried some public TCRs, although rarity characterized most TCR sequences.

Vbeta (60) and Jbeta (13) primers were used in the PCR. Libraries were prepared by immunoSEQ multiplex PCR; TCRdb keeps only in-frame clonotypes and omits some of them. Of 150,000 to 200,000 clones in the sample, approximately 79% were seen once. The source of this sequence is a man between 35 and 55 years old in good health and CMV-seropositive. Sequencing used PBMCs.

The CDR3 sequence: CASSYSASGGRDEQFF. DNA for the CDR3: TGTGCCAGCAGTTACTCTGCTAGCGGGGGGCGGGATGAGCAGTTCTTC. The V gene is TRBV6-5, the J gene TRBJ2-1, with 11 nucleotides matching TRBD2. The CDR3 is made up of 16 amino acids. The germline V gene has CDR1 MNHEY and CDR2 SVGAGI. The V gene end was trimmed by 0 bases and the J gene end by 8 bases; junction bases not matched to a gene: 6.